The rows below give T cell receptor beta chains drawn from one sample of a study of blood T cell repertoires in COVID-19. The table came from immunoSEQ multiplex PCR; TCRdb's copy has only in-frame clones and leaves some out. The repertoire holds more than 250,000 clones, with around four fifths as singletons. Input material: peripheral blood. The receptor source for this set is a woman in her fifties or sixties with acute or convalescent COVID-19. Each CDR3 is given with its conserved first and last residue. The D gene is left open where the match is weak. Not every row has a clone size; where given, it reads once, few, many or a size class.

abundance	v_gene	d_gene	j_gene	CDR3aa	CDR3nt
NA	TRBV27	TRBD2	TRBJ2-5	CASNPTGGVGQETQYF	TGTGCCAGCAACCCAACCGGGGGGGTGGGGCAAGAGACCCAGTACTTC
NA	TRBV6-5	TRBD1	TRBJ1-1	CASIKQGALPEAFF	TGTGCCAGCATAAAACAGGGGGCCCTCCCTGAAGCTTTCTTT
NA	TRBV2	TRBD1	TRBJ1-5	CASSEAWTGGGNQPQHF	TGTGCCAGCAGTGAAGCTTGGACAGGAGGGGGCAATCAGCCCCAGCATTTT
NA	TRBV3-1/TRBV3-2	NA	TRBJ1-3	CASSPLGNTIYF	TGTGCCAGCAGCCCTCTCGGGAACACCATATATTTT
NA	TRBV6-1	NA	TRBJ1-4	CASSERGQTTNEKLFF	TGTGCCAGCAGTGAACGAGGACAGACAACTAATGAAAAACTGTTTTTT
once	TRBV15	NA	TRBJ2-7	CATSRDFGIYEQYF	TGTGCCACCAGCAGAGATTTCGGGATCTACGAGCAGTACTTC
NA	TRBV29-1	TRBD2	TRBJ2-3	CSLGLAGVAGADTQYF	TGCAGCTTGGGACTAGCGGGAGTGGCAGGGGCAGATACGCAGTATTTT
NA	TRBV5-6	NA	TRBJ1-1	CASSGRGNTEAFF	TGTGCCAGCAGCGGCAGGGGGAACACTGAAGCTTTCTTT
NA	TRBV2	NA	TRBJ1-1	CASSQQGMNTEAFF	TGTGCCAGCAGTCAACAGGGAATGAACACTGAAGCTTTCTTT
NA	TRBV6-5	NA	TRBJ2-7	CASRDLPPNEQYF	TGTGCCAGCAGGGACTTACCTCCTAACGAGCAGTACTTC
NA	TRBV9	TRBD2	TRBJ2-2	CASSFAGTSDTGELFF	TGTGCCAGCAGCTTTGCCGGGACTAGCGACACCGGGGAGCTGTTTTTT
NA	TRBV5-1	NA	TRBJ1-1	CASSLQLGNTEAFF	TGCGCCAGCAGCTTACAGTTGGGGAACACTGAAGCTTTCTTT
NA	TRBV7-8	NA	TRBJ1-1	CASSFNAGTEAFF	TGTGCCAGCAGCTTTAACGCGGGCACTGAAGCTTTCTTT
NA	TRBV3-1/TRBV3-2	NA	TRBJ1-6	CASSQDPGIASPLHF	TGTGCCAGCAGCCAAGATCCAGGTATCGCTTCACCCCTCCACTTT
NA	TRBV19	TRBD1	TRBJ2-3	CASSMLQGVTDTQYF	TGTGCCAGTAGTATGTTACAGGGGGTCACAGATACGCAGTATTTT
NA	TRBV30	NA	TRBJ2-6	CAWSAPTGLGSGANVLTF	TGTGCCTGGAGTGCCCCAACAGGCCTAGGGTCTGGGGCCAACGTCCTGACTTTC
NA	TRBV30	NA	TRBJ1-4	CAWSVGLGRGLDEKLFF	TGTGCCTGGAGTGTCGGTCTCGGGAGGGGCCTTGATGAAAAACTGTTTTTT
NA	TRBV5-4	TRBD2	TRBJ2-1	CASSPGTSRTYNEQFF	TGTGCCAGCAGCCCGGGGACTAGCCGAACCTACAATGAGCAGTTCTTC
NA	TRBV30	NA	TRBJ2-2	CAFENRESYTGELFF	TGTGCCTTTGAAAACAGGGAAAGTTACACCGGGGAGCTGTTTTTT
once	TRBV30	NA	TRBJ1-4	CAWSPGGPNEKLFF	TGTGCCTGGAGTCCCGGGGGACCTAATGAAAAACTGTTTTTT
NA	TRBV2	TRBD2	TRBJ2-3	CASSYQGTSGGHPPAGDTQYF	TGTGCCAGCAGTTATCAGGGGACTAGCGGGGGGCACCCACCCGCCGGAGATACGCAGTATTTT
NA	TRBV10-3	TRBD2	TRBJ2-7	CAISESSGLASSYEQYF	TGTGCCATCAGTGAGTCATCGGGACTAGCGAGTTCCTACGAGCAGTACTTC
once	TRBV19	TRBD1	TRBJ1-1	CASSPGTGENTEAFF	TGTGCCAGTAGTCCGGGGACAGGCGAGAACACTGAAGCTTTCTTT
NA	TRBV6-5	NA	TRBJ1-6	CASSQHGGGYSPLHF	TGTGCCAGCAGTCAACACGGGGGGGGGTATTCACCCCTCCACTTT
once	TRBV30	TRBD1	TRBJ1-1	CASLTGGLNTEAFF	TGTGCCTCGCTGACAGGGGGACTAAACACTGAAGCTTTCTTT
NA	TRBV5-3	TRBD1	TRBJ1-6	CARSPRDSSYNSPLHF	TGTGCCAGAAGCCCACGGGACAGCTCCTATAATTCACCCCTCCACTTT
once	TRBV6-6	NA	TRBJ2-1	CASRDGYNEQFF	TGTGCCAGCCGAGACGGGTACAATGAGCAGTTCTTC
NA	TRBV7-2	TRBD2	TRBJ2-3	CASSLYLAGAQQDTQYF	TGTGCCAGCAGCTTGTATCTAGCGGGAGCTCAGCAAGATACGCAGTATTTT
NA	TRBV7-2	NA	TRBJ1-1	CASTSTGNTEAFF	TGTGCCAGCACCTCTACAGGGAACACTGAAGCTTTCTTT
NA	TRBV5-6	TRBD1	TRBJ1-1	CASSRDRAPEAFF	TGTGCCAGCAGCAGGGACAGGGCCCCTGAAGCTTTCTTT
few	TRBV2	NA	TRBJ2-1	CASSDAPGTPYNEQFF	TGTGCCAGCAGTGACGCCCCCGGGACACCCTACAATGAGCAGTTCTTC
NA	TRBV7-8	NA	TRBJ1-5	CASTEYRDQPQHF	TGTGCCAGCACCGAATACAGGGACCAGCCCCAGCATTTT
NA	TRBV19	NA	TRBJ1-3	CASSRLTAGNTIYF	TGTGCCAGTAGTCGATTGACAGCTGGAAACACCATATATTTT
NA	TRBV18	NA	TRBJ2-1	CASSQAAQATYNEQFF	TGTGCCAGCTCACAGGCTGCGCAGGCTACCTACAATGAGCAGTTCTTC
NA	TRBV7-2	TRBD1	TRBJ1-2	CASSPTTGIGYTF	TGTGCCAGCAGCCCTACGACAGGGATTGGCTACACCTTC
NA	TRBV12-3/TRBV12-4	NA	TRBJ1-2	CASSRYGYTF	TGTGCCAGCAGTCGGTATGGCTACACCTTC
NA	TRBV6-2/TRBV6-3	TRBD2	TRBJ2-1	CASSLSGREQFF	TGTGCCAGCAGTCTTAGCGGGAGGGAGCAGTTCTTC
NA	TRBV3-1/TRBV3-2	TRBD1	TRBJ2-2	CASSQGQGLTGELFF	TGTGCCAGCAGCCAAGGACAGGGTTTGACCGGGGAGCTGTTTTTT
NA	TRBV30	NA	TRBJ1-6	CAWSLTSRNSPLHF	TGTGCCTGGAGTTTGACATCAAGGAATTCACCCCTCCACTTT
NA	TRBV7-2	TRBD1	TRBJ2-1	CASSSPGQAEFF	TGTGCCAGCAGCTCTCCGGGACAGGCAGAGTTCTTC
NA	TRBV24-1	NA	TRBJ2-2	CATSDPGVNTGELFF	TGTGCCACCAGTGATCCGGGGGTGAACACCGGGGAGCTGTTTTTT
NA	TRBV7-9	TRBD1	TRBJ2-1	CASSSGQVMAEQFF	TGTGCCAGCAGCTCCGGACAGGTTATGGCTGAGCAGTTCTTC
NA	TRBV19	NA	TRBJ1-5	CASRVLDNSNQPQHF	TGTGCCAGCCGAGTGCTCGATAATAGCAATCAGCCCCAGCATTTT
NA	TRBV3-1/TRBV3-2	NA	TRBJ1-1	CASSQDGGSEAFF	TGTGCCAGCAGCCAAGACGGAGGGTCTGAAGCTTTCTTT
NA	TRBV7-2	TRBD1	TRBJ1-2	CAIKQGAQKDGYTF	TGTGCCATCAAACAGGGGGCGCAGAAGGATGGCTACACCTTC
NA	TRBV6-6	NA	TRBJ2-7	CASTTRVRGSYEQYF	TGTGCCAGCACTACCCGGGTGAGAGGCTCCTACGAGCAGTACTTC
NA	TRBV27	TRBD1	TRBJ2-1	CASSFRDRDLF	TGTGCCAGCAGTTTCCGGGACAGGGACCTCTTC
NA	TRBV3-1/TRBV3-2	NA	TRBJ2-6	CASKGLSGANVLTF	TGTGCCAGCAAGGGGCTCTCTGGGGCCAACGTCCTGACTTTC
NA	TRBV9	NA	TRBJ1-1	CASSVTVNTEAFF	TGTGCCAGCAGCGTCACAGTGAACACTGAAGCTTTCTTT
NA	TRBV5-1	NA	TRBJ1-6	CASSLRGGSTYNSPLHF	TGCGCCAGCAGCTTGAGGGGGGGCAGCACCTATAATTCACCCCTCCACTTT
NA	TRBV24-1	TRBD1	TRBJ2-3	CATSEDRDRVQDTQYF	TGTGCCACCAGTGAGGACCGGGACAGGGTCCAGGATACGCAGTATTTT
few	TRBV4-1	NA	TRBJ1-4	CASSQDATAFEKLFF	TGCGCCAGCAGCCAAGATGCGACAGCTTTTGAAAAACTGTTTTTT
NA	TRBV5-6	TRBD1	TRBJ2-1	CASSRDRGRLRVYNEQFF	TGTGCCAGCAGCCGGGACAGGGGCAGGCTAAGGGTTTACAATGAGCAGTTCTTC
NA	TRBV25-1	NA	TRBJ1-1	CASSTPHTGIPPRGVAFF	TGTGCCAGCTCTACCCCACACACAGGGATTCCCCCGCGTGGGGTAGCTTTCTTT
NA	TRBV6-5	NA	TRBJ2-4	CASSYSGGRNIQYF	TGTGCCAGCAGTTACTCCGGGGGGCGAAACATTCAGTACTTC